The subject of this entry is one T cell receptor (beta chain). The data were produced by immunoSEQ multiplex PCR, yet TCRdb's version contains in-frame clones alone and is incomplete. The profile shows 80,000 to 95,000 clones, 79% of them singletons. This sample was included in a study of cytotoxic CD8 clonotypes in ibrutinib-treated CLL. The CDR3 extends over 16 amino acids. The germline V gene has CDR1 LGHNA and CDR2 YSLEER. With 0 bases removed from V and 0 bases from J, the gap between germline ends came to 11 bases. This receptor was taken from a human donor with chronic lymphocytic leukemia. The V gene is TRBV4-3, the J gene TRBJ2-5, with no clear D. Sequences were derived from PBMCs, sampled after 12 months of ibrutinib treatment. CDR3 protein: CASSQDWGFHQETQYF. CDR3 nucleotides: TGCGCCAGCAGCCAAGATTGGGGTTTCCACCAAGAGACCCAGTACTTC.